This TCR beta chain was captured in a study of T cell responses to AZD1222 COVID-19 vaccine. Regarding the study as a whole: Two AZD1222 doses significantly raised spike-specific TCR breadth and depth over controls. Seropositive AZD1222 recipients at baseline numbered only five or six.

V was clipped by 0 bases and J by 9 bases, with 17 bases between them. CDR3 length: 15 amino acids. Per germline, CDR1 LGHNA and CDR2 YNFKEQ. Clones were read by immunoSEQ multiplex PCR, and TCRdb kept only the in-frame ones, dropping some. Here the sample spans about 120,000 clones, around 90% being singletons. As regards this clone: Its antigen is not identified.

This receptor was identified in an adult in good health. The source was peripheral blood, collected on day 0 of AZD1222 vaccination. J is TRBJ1-2 and V is TRBV4-2; D perhaps matches TRBD1 (6 bases). CDR3 sequence: CASSQDPGQGNRYTF. CDR3 coding DNA: TGTGCCAGCAGCCAAGACCCGGGTCAGGGGAATCGCTACACCTTC.